The source of this TCR beta chain is a study of cytomegalovirus exposure and HLA in healthy donors (TCRdb year 2017). Concerning the study at large: In an earlier analysis of 587 of the donors, less than 350 Gb of sequence data and some 120 million unique TCR beta sequences from about 180 million T cells were reported. An early release covering around 630 HLA-typed donors comprised 300 to 350 gigabases of sequencing data and 85 million to 100 million unique TCR sequences. Among the roughly 370 genotyped donors, approximately 76% belonged to the genetic ancestry cluster associated with self-reported Caucasian donors. The aim of the study was to test whether cataloging public T cell receptors could identify signatures of past pathogen exposure. Using immunosequencing, the study profiled T cell repertoires from about 620 subjects and related those repertoires to cytomegalovirus serostatus. A separate validation cohort of about 110 different subjects was used in addition to the roughly 620-subject first cohort. The study combined high-throughput TCR immunosequencing, statistical association of individual TCRs with disease status, and machine learning to predict cytomegalovirus infection status. In a later analysis, previously published TCR beta repertoires from hundreds of donors were re-analyzed and high-resolution HLA genotyping was added so that TCR occurrence patterns could be studied. Rather than using new phenotypic data, the later analysis identified candidate immune exposures from TCR beta sequences and from how often those sequences occurred across donors. To decide whether each TCR beta V gene segment behaved as functional or pseudogenic, an earlier analysis of 587 of the donors relied on high-throughput TCR beta sequencing. Alongside the repertoire data, information on donor age, sex, ethnicity and CMV serostatus was compiled. A later genetic analysis took genome-wide SNP genotypes for about 55% of the 666 donors and used that subset as a discovery cohort. Every repertoire in the discovery cohort had been generated on one and the same sequencing platform. HLA typing covered class I and class II loci at four-digit resolution. The number of typed donors differed by locus: 629-630 for A, B, C, DRB1 and DQB1; 500 to 550 for DQA1; roughly 600 for DPA1; and 450 to 480 for DPB1. Four or five DR-DQ haplotypes were handled as single units for association and clustering because linkage in the cohort was strong. Among 350 to 400 genotyped donors of the cohort, an average of roughly 240,000 unique TCR beta nucleotide sequences were sequenced per donor, around a sixth of them non-productive.

Library generation was performed with the immunoSEQ multiplex PCR assay. For the multiplex PCR, a mixture combining 60 forward primers for TCR Vbeta segments and 13 reverse primers for TCR Jbeta segments was used. The CDR3 region of rearranged TCR beta genes was amplified from genomic DNA with a multiplex PCR assay. Amplified TCR beta libraries were sequenced as 87-base-pair reads on the Illumina HiSeq System. Processing in the source paper ran as follows. Across the 670 or so repertoires, a later analysis counted 75 million to 90 million unique TCR beta chains, around 11 million of which were shared by at least two donors. A nearest-neighbor algorithm error-corrected the raw reads and collapsed the reads into unique sequences, merging closely related sequences to remove PCR and sequencing errors. Alignment of CDR3 sequences to IMGT reference sequences was used to assign V, D and J gene segments. For a sequence to be retained, a match of at least six nucleotides was required to both a V gene segment and a J gene segment. A rearrangement was called productive if the CDR3 had no stop codons and remained in frame with V and J, and every other rearrangement was called non-productive. Following IMGT convention, CDR3 was defined as the stretch from the second conserved V-encoded cysteine up to the conserved J-encoded phenylalanine. In an earlier analysis of approximately 500 of the donors, sequences lacking an unambiguous match to a single V gene segment were excluded. In an earlier analysis of around 600 of the donors, V segments were called functional above 56.7% productive rearrangements and were called segregating when the between-donor standard deviation exceeded 5%. A statistical classification framework was developed to diagnose cytomegalovirus status using the catalog of TCR beta chain sequences. In a later analysis, TCR nucleotide sequences were compared against IMGT/GENE-DB human TR gene sequences so that V and J genes could be assigned. In a later analysis, CDR3 sequences and most-parsimonious VDJ recombination scenarios were assigned using the TCRdist pipeline. In a later analysis, each TCR beta chain was defined by its CDR3 amino acid sequence together with its V-gene family, and reads lacking a unique V-gene family were excluded. A later analysis removed 450 to 600 highly shared, low-generation-probability nucleotide sequences to deal with suspected cross-contamination and a sequencing artifact. A later analysis calculated a clonal expansion index for each public chain from normalized within-repertoire ranks of inferred template counts. A later analysis computed generation probabilities with a VDJ recombination model fitted to out-of-frame rearrangements, and checked the results against IGoR. A later analysis scored TCR-TCR, TCR-HLA and TCR-CMV co-occurrence with hypergeometric tests, applying a repertoire-size bias correction to TCR pairs. To estimate false discovery rates, a later analysis permuted the HLA or CMV assignments 20 times. A later analysis grouped co-occurring TCRs with DBSCAN, adding TCRdist sequence similarity when clustering within HLA-allele-positive subsets. For co-occurrence clustering, repertoires with fewer than 30,000 or more than 120,000 public chains were excluded, along with 4 to 6 repertoires with anomalous nucleotide sharing. TCRdb's version of the immuneACCESS table is confined to in-frame rearrangements and falls short of the full clone set. An unresolved V gene accounts for under half of the shortfall where checked; the remainder is of unknown origin. That table furnishes V, J and clone size, whereas the DNA furnished D and trimming. The table for this sample records 110,000 to 150,000 clones. 0.96% of the sample goes to the ten largest clones.

The cohort consisted of 670 or so healthy bone marrow donors. At the time of sampling, all cohort members were nominally healthy, though unrecorded immune exposures were likely present. The donor tested CMV seronegative, placing the donor among the 350 or so seronegative members of the cohort. A peripheral blood sample was collected from each donor, and TCR beta sequencing was performed on peripheral blood mononuclear cells. Genomic DNA extraction from the blood cell samples was performed with the Qiagen DNeasy Blood Extraction Kit. Overall study outcomes, separate from this receptor: The presence/absence analyses assumed that sequencing depth was roughly uniform across donors, and that assumption may not be true. According to a later analysis, most CMV-associated TCR beta chains appeared to be HLA-restricted, and the HLA associations seemed to be driven largely by CMV exposure. Assigning TCR associations to individual alleles was difficult when HLA alleles, especially DR and DQ, strongly co-occurred. CMV serostatus was the only immune exposure information available for the cohort. Cytomegalovirus status was reported to be diagnosed by the classifier with high specificity and sensitivity in both the original and validation cohorts. At a false discovery rate of 0.05, a later analysis linked some 18,000 TCR beta sequences to specific HLA alleles. A later genetic analysis associated a missense DCLRE1C variant with V-gene and J-gene trimming of TCR beta chains, and an independent cohort replicated the association. An earlier analysis of approximately 590 of the donors showed that most TCR beta V segments appeared in productive rearrangements either about 87% or about 30% of the time, which broadly matched IMGT annotations. In a later analysis, several top co-occurrence clusters were reported to appear linked to parvovirus B19, influenza, CMV and Epstein-Barr virus. Because counts were too low, 15 to 20 rarely observed V segments, including chromosome 9 orphons, were left out of the earlier analysis of a few hundred of the donors. Compared with equally common non-associated chains, HLA-associated TCR beta chains in a later analysis were more clonally expanded and had lower generation probabilities. According to the authors, the approach could potentially be generalized to other disease states and immunological phenotypes. A further reported finding was that TCR beta sequences accurately predicted the HLA-A and HLA-B alleles for most subjects in the first cohort. In a later genetic analysis, fewer N-insertions in productive TCRs were reported among donors in an Asian-associated ancestry cluster than the approximately 670-donor mean. While some public TCRs were present in many individuals, most TCR sequences turned up only very rarely across donors. Because some donors lacked HLA typing at each locus, the association tests relied only on the typed subset. Linkage disequilibrium might explain the correlated functional status among segregating V segments, but an unknown experimental factor could not be ruled out. In this cohort, only TCR beta chains were sequenced, and detectable features were limited by the absence of alpha or paired-chain data. A cluster of highly shared sequence variants was judged likely to represent a technical artifact of the sequencing pipeline. The 87-base-pair reads could not distinguish some IMGT-functional V segments, including TRBV6-2 and TRBV6-3, so those segments were excluded. In vitro tests confirmed that a few of the cytomegalovirus-associated TCR beta chains recognize cytomegalovirus antigens. The study gave a list of 150 to 200 TCR beta chains associated with cytomegalovirus. In a later analysis, the rate of TCR association differed among HLA loci, with DRB1 alleles having the most associated TCRs and HLA-C alleles having the fewest.

On this clone itself: Its binding antigen is unknown.

The germline V gene gives CDR1 as SGHVS and CDR2 as FQNEAQ. The germline V and J ends show losses of 0 bases and 4 bases respectively, and no gene match explains 5 bases of the junction. From the cysteine up to the phenylalanine, the CDR3 has a length of 16 residues. CDR3 DNA only is kept here, 48 bases in frame from base 1. The receptor was derived from a male donor in good health and CMV-seronegative. The sequence links TRBV7-8 to TRBJ1-3; 8 junctional bases match TRBD1. The source material was PBMCs. The encoded CDR3 is CASSLAQGANGNTIYF. The sequence in DNA is TGTGCCAGCAGCTTAGCCCAGGGGGCGAACGGAAACACCATATATTTT.